The present T cell receptor (beta chain) was sequenced within a study of blood T cell repertoires in COVID-19 (TCRdb year 2020). About the investigation overall: Samples covering the acute and convalescent phases of COVID-19 were provided by collaborators in the United States, Italy and Spain. The material from the prospective study consisted of cDNA or gDNA derived from T cells, B-cell-depleted T cells, or PBMCs. The dataset comprised deeply sampled blood TCRbeta repertoires from subjects exposed to, actively infected with, or recovered from COVID-19. A freely available public database, intended as a resource for researchers studying the immune response to SARS-CoV-2, is where the repertoires were released. The samples were drawn from two sources: the first 160 participants of the ongoing ImmuneRACE study, and 1,254 subjects contributed by 6 global collaborators. Sample metadata almost always included a de-identified subject ID, COVID-19 status, age in years and sex. HLA class I and class II types, where available, came from metadata supplied by the sample provider rather than from assay-based typing. Here is what the overall study found, with its caveats: The amount of clinical and demographic metadata varied by source and participant and was provided uncurated.

CDR1 is given as SGHNT and CDR2 as YENEEA, both from the germline V gene. Trimming removed 5 bases from V and 3 bases from J, leaving 11 bases between the germline ends. The CDR3 spans 14 residues, from the cysteine through the phenylalanine. Only the CDR3 DNA stays, 42 bases, in frame from base 1. There are a few counts of this clone. Its antigen is currently not known. Base-call qualities are not available, and no considerably larger clone is one nucleotide away. TCRbeta CDR3 regions were amplified from genomic DNA by means of the immunoSEQ Assay, a bias-controlled multiplex PCR. In the original analysis: Nucleated cell counts per sample were estimated from amplification of reference gene primers within the assay. Sequence reads were collapsed and filtered to measure the absolute abundance of every unique TCRbeta CDR3 rearrangement. For each sample, productive Simpson clonality was calculated as the square root of Simpson's diversity index across productive rearrangements. The clones in this table, taken by TCRdb from immuneACCESS, are in-frame only. Not every clone is retained; where verified, under half of the shortfall comes from an unresolved V gene, and the cause of the rest is unknown. The V and J calls and clone size come from that table; D and trimming were worked out from the DNA. For this sample there are approximately 120,000 clones; roughly 86% appear just once. 10% to 15% of the sample comes from the top ten.

Collaborating institutions collected whole blood in K2EDTA tubes following their own protocols. For TCRbeta analysis, collaborator samples were shipped as frozen whole blood, as isolated PBMCs, or as DNA extracted from either sample type. The rearranged chain carries TRBV11-3 and TRBJ2-1, and possibly TRBD1, on 5 matching bases. The sequenced sample was peripheral blood. This receptor was identified in a human donor in a cohort sampled during active COVID-19. The CDR3 in this case is CASSRAGHYNEQFF. The sequenced DNA: TGTGCCAGCAGCCGAGCAGGACACTACAATGAGCAGTTCTTC.